Listed here are 8 T cell receptor beta chains from one sample, sequenced in a study of blood T cells in healthy people across ages. The use of a sample-barcoded 5' primer and a J-beta primer mix characterized a second PCR of about 7 to 12 cycles. TCRdb called the 5' RACE reads again in MiXCR, with one record for every CDR3 protein. The sample contains 1,500,000 or so distinct CDR3 sequences, roughly 64% of which appear only once. The sample taken for sequencing was blood. Receptors originate from a man between 18 and 29 years old in good health.

This clonotype has a handful of counts. The chain's CDR3 is CASSLALSNIQYF. As DNA, the CDR3 is TGTGCCAGCAGCTTAGCGCTATCCAACATTCAGTACTTC. This rearrangement joins TRBV7-6 to TRBJ2-4; D remains unclear. There are 13 residues in the CDR3. V was shortened by 0 bases and J by 7 bases, with 7 bases between the two germline ends. In germline, CDR1 is SGHVS, CDR2 FNYEAQ.

This clonotype appeared a few times. This CDR3 reads CASSFGQGGAYGYTF. The CDR3 bases are TGTGCCAGCAGTTTCGGGCAGGGTGGGGCCTATGGCTACACCTTC. The rearrangement joins TRBV27 to TRBJ1-2; D is possibly TRBD1 (5 bases). Trimming removed 3 bases from V and 4 bases from J, with 15 bases in between. CDR1 and CDR2 from the germline V gene are MNHEY and SMNVEV (reference sequence). The CDR3 is 15 residues long.

The J gene is TRBJ1-2, the V gene TRBV20-1; no clear D gene. The CDR3 contains 12 residues. V was trimmed by 0 bases and J by 4 bases, leaving 6 bases between them. Germline assignment: CDR1 DFQATT and CDR2 SNEGSKA (reference sequence). The CDR3 DNA sequence: TGCAGTGCTAGAGAGGGCAGCTATGGCTACACCTTC. Translating it yields CSAREGSYGYTF.

The J gene is TRBJ2-7, the V gene TRBV4-2, with 9 bases matching TRBD1. J was trimmed by 3 bases and V by 3 bases; bases with no gene match: 9. This CDR3 has 16 amino acids. Germline V gene lookup returns CDR1 LGHNA and CDR2 YNFKEQ. CDR3 in amino acids: CASSHLQGASVYEQYF. Here the CDR3 DNA reads TGTGCCAGCAGCCATCTACAGGGGGCTTCAGTCTACGAGCAGTACTTC.

The V gene is TRBV11-2, the J gene TRBJ2-1, with TRBD1 as a possible D gene (5 bases). V lost 0 bases, J lost 4 bases, and 13 bases lay in between. Germline CDR1 SGHAT, CDR2 FQNNGV. This CDR3 spans 16 amino acids. The CDR3 coding sequence is TGTGCCAGCAGCTTAGAGGGCAGGACATATTACAATGAGCAGTTCTTC. It translates to CASSLEGRTYYNEQFF.

This rearrangement joins TRBV6-5 to TRBJ2-5; D uncertain. CDR1 is MNHEY and CDR2 is SVGAGI in the germline V gene. With 4 bases removed from V and 13 bases from J, the gap between germline ends came to 19 bases. The CDR3 spans 13 residues. Written as DNA, the CDR3 is TGTGCCAGCAGTTCCCAGCCTCCGACGCCGTGGTACTTC. It translates to CASSSQPPTPWYF.

The J gene is TRBJ2-5, the V gene TRBV11-2; D is uncertain. The DNA matches TRBJ2-7 better at its end, which makes the J call doubtful. The CDR3 is made up of 12 amino acids. Germline-derived CDR1 and CDR2 are SGHAT and FQNNGV. The CDR3 sequence is CASSLESSEQYF. In nucleotides, the CDR3 is TGTGCCAGCAGCTTAGAAAGCTCCGAGCAGTACTTC.

The genes are TRBV4-2 and TRBJ2-7; 8 nucleotides match TRBD2. From germline, CDR1 is LGHNA and CDR2 YNFKEQ. The CDR3 is 16 amino acids. V shed 0 bases, J shed 6 bases, and the junction held 10 bases outside the gene matches. For the CDR3, the DNA is TGTGCCAGCAGCCAAGAGGGGTCGCTAGCGGGCGGCGAGCAGTACTTC. It translates to CASSQEGSLAGGEQYF.